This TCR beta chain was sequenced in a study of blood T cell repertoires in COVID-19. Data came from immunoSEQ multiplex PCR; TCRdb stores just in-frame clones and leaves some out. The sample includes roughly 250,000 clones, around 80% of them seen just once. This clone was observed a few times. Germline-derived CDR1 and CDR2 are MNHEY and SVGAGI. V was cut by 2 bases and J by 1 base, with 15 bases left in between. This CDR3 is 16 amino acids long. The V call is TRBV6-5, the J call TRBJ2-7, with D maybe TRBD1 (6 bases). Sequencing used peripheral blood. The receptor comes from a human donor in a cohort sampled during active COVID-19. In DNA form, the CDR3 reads TGTGCCAGCAGTTACGAATACAGGGCGGTTTCCTACGAGCAGTACTTC. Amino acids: CASSYEYRAVSYEQYF.